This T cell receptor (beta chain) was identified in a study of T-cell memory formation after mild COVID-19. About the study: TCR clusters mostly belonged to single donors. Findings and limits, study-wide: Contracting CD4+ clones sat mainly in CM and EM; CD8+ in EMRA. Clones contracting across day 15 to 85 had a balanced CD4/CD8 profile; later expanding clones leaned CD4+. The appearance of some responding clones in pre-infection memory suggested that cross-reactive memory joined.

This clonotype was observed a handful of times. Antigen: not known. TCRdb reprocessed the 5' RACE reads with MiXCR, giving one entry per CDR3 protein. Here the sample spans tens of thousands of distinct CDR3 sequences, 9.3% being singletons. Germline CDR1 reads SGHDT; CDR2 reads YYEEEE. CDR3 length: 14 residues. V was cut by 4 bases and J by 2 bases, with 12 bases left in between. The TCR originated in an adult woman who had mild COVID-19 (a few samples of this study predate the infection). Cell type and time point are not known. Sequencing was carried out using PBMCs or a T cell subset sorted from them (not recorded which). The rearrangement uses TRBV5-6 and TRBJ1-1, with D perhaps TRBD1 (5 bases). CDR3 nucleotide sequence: TGTGCCAGCAGCATCGGGACGGTCAACACTGAAGCTTTCTTT. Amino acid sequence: CASSIGTVNTEAFF. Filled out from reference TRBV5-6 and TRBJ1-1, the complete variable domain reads DAGVTQSPTHLIKTRGQQVTLRCSPKSGHDTVSWYQQALGQGPQFIFQYYEEEERQRGNFPDRFSGHQFPNYSSELNVNALLLGDSALYLCASSIGTVNTEAFFGQGTRLTVV.